The 23 T cell receptor beta chains below all came from one sample that was sequenced in a study of blood T cell repertoires in COVID-19. TCRdb's table, derived via immunoSEQ multiplex PCR, lists solely in-frame clones and lacks some. The sample has roughly 220,000 clones; about 84% are singletons. Sequencing was done on a sample of PBMCs or T cells enriched from blood (not recorded which). The receptor set was obtained from a man younger than 45 with acute COVID-19.

The chain employs TRBV27 and TRBJ1-5, with 7 bases that match TRBD1. The CDR3 runs 14 residues. The J segment lost 5 bases and the V segment lost 2 bases, leaving 3 bases of the junction unmatched. Germline loops: CDR1 MNHEY, CDR2 SMNVEV (reference sequence). CDR3 amino acids: CASSLQGDHQPQHF. Written as DNA, the CDR3 is TGTGCCAGCAGTTTACAGGGGGACCATCAGCCCCAGCATTTT.

This rearrangement joins TRBV11-2 to TRBJ2-7; D is perhaps TRBD2 (7 bases). V was trimmed by 5 bases and J by 1 base, leaving 24 bases between them. Germline V gene lookup returns CDR1 SGHAT and CDR2 FQNNGV. The CDR3 has 18 amino acids. CDR3 amino acids: CASSLLGGAVSLSYEQYF. The DNA of the CDR3 is TGTGCCAGCAGCCTCCTTGGGGGGGCTGTATCCCTTTCCTACGAGCAGTACTTC.

The V and J genes are TRBV30 and TRBJ2-5, with 10 bases fitting TRBD1. Losses at the gene ends were 2 bases for V and 4 bases for J; bases not matched to a gene: 7. This CDR3 contains 15 residues. Germline values: CDR1 GTSNPN, CDR2 SVGIG (reference sequence). For the CDR3, the DNA is TGTGCCTGGAGTTTTAATGGACAGGGGGGAGAGACCCAGTACTTC. It yields the protein CAWSFNGQGGETQYF.

The J gene is TRBJ1-6, the V gene TRBV6-5; D gene uncertain. This CDR3 has 14 amino acids. V lost 2 bases to trimming and J lost 10 bases, with 12 bases between them. CDR1 is MNHEY, CDR2 SVGAGI, per germline. The CDR3 loop is CASSYTRGDSPLHF. The CDR3, as DNA: TGTGCCAGCAGTTACACTCGGGGTGACTCACCCCTCCACTTT.

This chain connects TRBV9 to TRBJ2-3, with 7 bases lining up with TRBD1. Germline-derived CDR1 and CDR2 are SGDLS and YYNGEE. J gave up 0 bases and V 2 bases, and 3 bases lay outside the gene matches. The length of the CDR3 is 15 residues. The CDR3 nucleotides read TGTGCCAGCAGCGTGGGACAGTCTAGCACAGATACGCAGTATTTT. Translation gives CASSVGQSSTDTQYF.

This clone was detected only once. This rearrangement joins TRBV5-5 to TRBJ1-5; the D gene is possibly TRBD1 (5 bases). V lost 1 base and J 5 bases, leaving 10 bases between the germline ends. The CDR3 length is 14 residues. From germline, CDR1 is SGHKS and CDR2 YYEKEE (reference sequence). The CDR3 DNA sequence: TGTGCCAGCAGCTTGTTGTCCAGGGATCAGCCCCAGCATTTT. Its protein product is CASSLLSRDQPQHF.

A few counts support this clone. The same CDR3 can be traced to other DNA sequences in this sample. The chain joins TRBV19 to TRBJ1-5; 12 bases agree with TRBD1. V dropped 3 bases and J dropped 7; count of bases not matched to a gene: 7. Germline CDR1 and CDR2: LNHDA and SQIVND (reference sequence). CDR3 length equals 16 residues. CDR3 residues: CASSIPGQGARQPQHF. The CDR3 coding sequence is TGTGCCAGTAGTATTCCGGGACAGGGGGCTCGGCAGCCCCAGCATTTT.

The chain is built from TRBV6-5 and TRBJ1-3; 8 nucleotides agree with TRBD1. Losses at the gene ends were 8 bases for V and 4 bases for J; bases not matched to a gene: 7. The CDR3 consists of 14 residues. In germline, CDR1 is MNHEY, CDR2 SVGAGI. CDR3 DNA sequence: TGTGCCAGCCGCAGGGGGCGAACCGGAAACACCATATATTTT. It yields the protein CASRRGRTGNTIYF.

This clone was observed a few times. The rearrangement joins TRBV7-3 to TRBJ1-2, with no clear D. V dropped 5 bases and J dropped 4 bases, with 11 bases sitting between them. The CDR3 is made up of 13 amino acids. CDR1 and CDR2 (germline): SGHTA, FQGTGA. For the CDR3, the DNA is TGTGCCAGCAGCGAGACACCCTTCTATGGCTACACCTTC. As protein: CASSETPFYGYTF.

The genes are TRBV27 and TRBJ1-5; D not certain. CDR3 size: 14 residues. The germline CDR1 and CDR2 sequences are MNHEY and SMNVEV (reference sequence). V lost 2 bases and J 7 bases, leaving 12 bases between the germline ends. DNA of the CDR3: TGTGCCAGCAGTTTAGCGGACTCGCTACAGCCCCAGCATTTT. It translates to CASSLADSLQPQHF.

V gene TRBV7-2 combines with J gene TRBJ2-7; D perhaps matches TRBD2 (6 bases). The CDR3 has 14 amino acids. Trimming left V 4 bases short and J 4 bases short, with 14 bases between. The germline V gene encodes CDR1 SGHTA and CDR2 FQGNSA. CDR3 loop: CASSSPRGKYEQYF. DNA for the CDR3: TGTGCCAGCAGCTCCCCTCGGGGGAAGTACGAGCAGTACTTC. The full variable domain, in which reference TRBV7-2 and TRBJ2-7 provide the parts outside the CDR3, is GAGVSQSPSNKVTEKGKDVELRCDPISGHTALYWYRQSLGQGLEFLIYFQGNSAPDKSGLPSDRFSAERTGGSVSTLTIQRTQQEDSAVYLCASSSPRGKYEQYFGPGTRLTVT.

This clone has a single count. The rearrangement links TRBV3-1 (or the pseudogene TRBV3-2) to TRBJ2-7; a possible D gene is TRBD2 (7 bases). Trimming cost V 6 bases and J 6 bases, with 18 bases left between them. Looked up from germline, CDR1 is LGHDT and CDR2 is YNNKEL (reference sequence). CDR3 size: 14 residues. The DNA of the CDR3 is TGTGCCAGCAGAGAGGGAGGGGGAGCCGGCGAGCAGTACTTC. Its protein is CASREGGGAGEQYF.

This chain joins TRBV6-5 and TRBJ1-1, with TRBD1 as a possible D gene (6 bases). Trimming cost V 7 bases and J 3 bases, with 15 bases left between them. Looked up from germline, CDR1 is MNHEY and CDR2 is SVGAGI. CDR3 length: 14 amino acids. The CDR3 nucleotides read TGTGCCAGCATCCCCCCGGGACAAGACACTGAAGCTTTCTTT. Residues: CASIPPGQDTEAFF.

The gene calls are TRBV19 and TRBJ1-2; tentative D call: TRBD1 (6 bases). Trimming removed 10 bases at V and 4 bases at J, with 10 bases between. The CDR3 is 11 amino acids. Germline values: CDR1 LNHDA, CDR2 SQIVND (reference sequence). The CDR3 is CATVTGYGYTF. In nucleotides, the CDR3 is TGTGCCACCGTGACAGGCTATGGCTACACCTTC.

The chain combines TRBV6-5 with TRBJ1-2; 7 bases are a match to TRBD1. CDR3 length: 12 residues. Germline assignment: CDR1 MNHEY and CDR2 SVGAGI. Unmatched junction bases numbered 13, after V lost 7 bases and J lost 14 bases. This CDR3 reads CASKGETGANTF. The CDR3 coding sequence is TGTGCCAGCAAAGGGGAAACAGGGGCGAATACCTTC.

The chain is built from TRBV19 and TRBJ1-5; a weak D match, TRBD1 (6 bases). The V and J ends lost 7 bases and 1 base respectively, with 14 bases between them. This CDR3 has 15 amino acids. CDR1 is LNHDA, CDR2 SQIVND, per germline (reference sequence). In nucleotides, the CDR3 is TGTGCCAGTACCACAGGGATTGGGAGCAATCAGCCCCAGCATTTT. Encoded protein: CASTTGIGSNQPQHF.

About this clone itself: A junction end diverges from the germline sequence, so it may reflect a read error. The chain carries TRBV6-5 and TRBJ2-7; D not certain. The CDR3 is 14 residues long. CDR1 and CDR2 from the germline V gene are MNHEY and SVGAGI. The chain's CDR3 is CASRALVASSEQYF. The DNA of the CDR3 is TGTGCCAGCAGAGCGCTCGTGGCCTCCTCCGAGCAGTACTTC.

J is TRBJ1-2 and V is TRBV3-1 (or the pseudogene TRBV3-2); 9 nucleotides agree with TRBD1. V shed 0 bases, J shed 8 bases, and the junction held 7 bases outside the gene matches. The germline V gene has CDR1 LGHDT and CDR2 YNNKEL (reference sequence). The CDR3 sequence is 15 residues long. DNA of the CDR3: TGTGCCAGCAGCCAAGATATGGGACAGGGAGGCGGCTACACCTTC. Protein: CASSQDMGQGGGYTF.

The rearrangement joins TRBV6-5 to TRBJ2-7; a weak D match, TRBD1 (6 bases). This CDR3 comprises 14 residues. V lost 4 bases, J lost 3 bases, and 13 bases lay in between. The germline CDR1 and CDR2 sequences are MNHEY and SVGAGI. The CDR3 nucleotides are TGTGCCAGCAGTTCCCAGGGGTCCAACTACGAGCAGTACTTC. Translating it yields CASSSQGSNYEQYF.

The V gene is TRBV5-4, the J gene TRBJ1-1; TRBD1 aligns across 11 bases. CDR3 length: 15 residues. Trimming cost V 4 bases and J 1 base; bases outside gene matches: 3. CDR1 SGHNT and CDR2 YYREEE come from the germline V gene (reference sequence). The CDR3 protein is CASSPGQGGNTEAFF. The CDR3 DNA sequence: TGTGCCAGCAGCCCGGGACAGGGGGGGAACACTGAAGCTTTCTTT.

This CDR3 reads CAWGGGFSNQPQHF. DNA for the CDR3: TGTGCCTGGGGGGGAGGGTTTAGCAATCAGCCCCAGCATTTT. The chain carries TRBV30 and TRBJ1-5; possibly TRBD1 for D (5 bases). Trimming removed 5 bases from V and 0 bases from J, with 11 bases in between. There are 14 residues in the CDR3. Germline-derived CDR1 and CDR2 are GTSNPN and SVGIG (reference sequence).

The chain uses TRBV5-4 and TRBJ2-1, with 7 bases that match TRBD2. The trim removed 4 bases at V and 8 bases at J, leaving 18 bases unmatched. The germline gives CDR1 SGHNT, CDR2 YYREEE (reference sequence). This CDR3 is 17 amino acids long. CDR3 sequence reads: CASSPGLDRRGVDEQFF. CDR3 coding DNA: TGTGCCAGCAGCCCGGGACTGGACCGCCGGGGGGTAGATGAGCAGTTCTTC.

The chain is built from TRBV5-1 and TRBJ1-2; no clear D. CDR1 and CDR2 from the germline V gene are SGHRS and YFSETQ. The CDR3 has 14 residues. Trimming took off 0 bases at V and 3 bases at J, with 9 bases between the two ends. CDR3 nucleotides: TGCGCCAGCAGCTTGGGAAACGCAGACTATGGCTACACCTTC. Protein: CASSLGNADYGYTF.